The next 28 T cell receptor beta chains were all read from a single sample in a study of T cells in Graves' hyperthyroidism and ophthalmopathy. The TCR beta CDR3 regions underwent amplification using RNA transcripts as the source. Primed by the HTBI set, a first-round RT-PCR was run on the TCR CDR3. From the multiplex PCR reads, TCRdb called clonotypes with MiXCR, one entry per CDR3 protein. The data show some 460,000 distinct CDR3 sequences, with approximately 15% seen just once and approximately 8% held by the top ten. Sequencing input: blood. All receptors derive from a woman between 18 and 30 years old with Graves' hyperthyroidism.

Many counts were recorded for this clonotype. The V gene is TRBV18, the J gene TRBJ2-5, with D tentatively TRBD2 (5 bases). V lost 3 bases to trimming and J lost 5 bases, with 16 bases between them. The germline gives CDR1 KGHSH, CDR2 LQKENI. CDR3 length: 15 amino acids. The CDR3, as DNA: TGTGCCAGCTCACCGGTGGGCCCCTGGAGGGAGACCCAGTACTTC. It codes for CASSPVGPWRETQYF.

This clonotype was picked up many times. The CDR3 nucleotides are TGTGCCAGCAGTTACGTCCAGGACTATGGCTACACCTTC. It specifies CASSYVQDYGYTF. The gene calls are TRBV6-6 and TRBJ1-2, with unresolved D. CDR1 is MNHNY, CDR2 SVGAGI, per germline (reference sequence). The CDR3 is 13 amino acids. The V gene lost 2 bases and the J gene lost 3 bases, with 7 bases spanning the gap.

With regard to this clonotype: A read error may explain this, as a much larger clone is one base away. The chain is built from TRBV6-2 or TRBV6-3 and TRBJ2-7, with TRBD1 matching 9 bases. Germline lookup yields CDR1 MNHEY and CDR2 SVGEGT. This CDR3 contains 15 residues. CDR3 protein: CASSETGGEVYEQCF. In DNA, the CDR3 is TGTGCCAGCAGCGAAACAGGGGGCGAGGTCTACGAGCAGTGCTTC.

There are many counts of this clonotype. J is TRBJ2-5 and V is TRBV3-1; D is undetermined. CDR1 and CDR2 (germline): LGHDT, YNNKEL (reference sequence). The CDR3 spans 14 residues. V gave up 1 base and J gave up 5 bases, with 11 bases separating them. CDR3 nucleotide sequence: TGTGCCAGCAGCCAAGGAAATAGTTGGGAGACCCAGTACTTC. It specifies CASSQGNSWETQYF.

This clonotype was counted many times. Here the CDR3 DNA reads TGTGCCAGCAGCCCGAGCGGGGACTCCTACGAGCAGTACTTC. Translation: CASSPSGDSYEQYF. The gene calls are TRBV7-2 and TRBJ2-7; 7 bases are shared with TRBD2. The V gene's germline CDR1 is SGHTA and CDR2 FQGNSA. The CDR3 runs 14 residues. Germline trimming cut 5 bases from V and 0 bases from J; bases unmatched to any gene: 4.

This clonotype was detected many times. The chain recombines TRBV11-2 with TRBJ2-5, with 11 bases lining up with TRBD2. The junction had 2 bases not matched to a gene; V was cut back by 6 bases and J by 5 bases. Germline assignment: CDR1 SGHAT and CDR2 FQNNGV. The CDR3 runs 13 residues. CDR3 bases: TGTGCCAGCAGACTAGCGGGGGAGGAGACCCAGTACTTC. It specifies CASRLAGEETQYF.

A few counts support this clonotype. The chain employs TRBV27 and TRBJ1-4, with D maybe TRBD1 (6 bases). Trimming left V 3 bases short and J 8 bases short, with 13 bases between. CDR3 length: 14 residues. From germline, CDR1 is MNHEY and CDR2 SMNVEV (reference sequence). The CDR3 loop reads CASSFGGAREKLFF. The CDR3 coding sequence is TGTGCCAGCAGTTTCGGGGGGGCGAGGGAAAAACTGTTTTTT.

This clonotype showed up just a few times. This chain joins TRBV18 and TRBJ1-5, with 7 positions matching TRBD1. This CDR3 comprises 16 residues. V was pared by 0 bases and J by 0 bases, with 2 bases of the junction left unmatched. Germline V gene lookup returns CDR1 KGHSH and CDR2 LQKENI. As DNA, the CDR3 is TGTGCCAGCTCACCACCGGGGGACAGTAGCAATCAGCCCCAGCATTTT. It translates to CASSPPGDSSNQPQHF.

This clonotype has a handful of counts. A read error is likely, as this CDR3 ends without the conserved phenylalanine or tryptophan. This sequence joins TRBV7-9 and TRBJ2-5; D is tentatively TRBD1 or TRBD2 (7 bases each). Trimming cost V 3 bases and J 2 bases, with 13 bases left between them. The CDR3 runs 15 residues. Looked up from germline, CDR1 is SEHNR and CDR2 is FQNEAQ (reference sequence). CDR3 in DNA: TGTGCCAGCAGCTTCGTCAGGGGGGGGCAAGAGACCCAGTACCTC. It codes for CASSFVRGGQETQYL.

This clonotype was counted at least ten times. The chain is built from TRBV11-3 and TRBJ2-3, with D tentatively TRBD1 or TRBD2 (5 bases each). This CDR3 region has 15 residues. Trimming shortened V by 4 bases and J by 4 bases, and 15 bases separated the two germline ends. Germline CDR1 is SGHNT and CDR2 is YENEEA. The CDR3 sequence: CASSSREGPADTQYF. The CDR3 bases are TGTGCCAGCAGCTCTCGCGAGGGGCCAGCAGATACGCAGTATTTT. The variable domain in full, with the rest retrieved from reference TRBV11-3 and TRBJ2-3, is EAGVVQSPRYKIIEKKQPVAFWCNPISGHNTLYWYLQNLGQGPELLIRYENEEAVDDSQLPKDRFSAERLKGVDSTLKIQPAELGDSAVYLCASSSREGPADTQYFGPGTRLTVL.

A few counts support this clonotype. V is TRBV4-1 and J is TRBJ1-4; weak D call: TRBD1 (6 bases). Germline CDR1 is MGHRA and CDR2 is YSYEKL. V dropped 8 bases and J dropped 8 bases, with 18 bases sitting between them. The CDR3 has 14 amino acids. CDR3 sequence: CASRRTALGEKLFF. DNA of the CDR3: TGCGCCAGCCGCCGGACAGCCTTGGGAGAAAAACTGTTTTTT.

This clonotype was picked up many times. The CDR3 region has the DNA TGCAGCGTTGAAGTTAGACAAGAGACCCAGTACTTC. It specifies CSVEVRQETQYF. The rearrangement uses TRBV29-1 and TRBJ2-5; no firm D call. V lost 1 base and J lost 2, with 5 bases in between. CDR1 and CDR2 (germline): SQVTM, ANQGSEA. This CDR3 has 12 residues.

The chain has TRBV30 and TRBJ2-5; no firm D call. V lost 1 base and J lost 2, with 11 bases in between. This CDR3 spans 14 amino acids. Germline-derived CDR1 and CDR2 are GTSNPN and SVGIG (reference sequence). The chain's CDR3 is CAWSAVVLQETQYF. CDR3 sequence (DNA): TGTGCCTGGAGTGCAGTGGTACTGCAAGAGACCCAGTACTTC.

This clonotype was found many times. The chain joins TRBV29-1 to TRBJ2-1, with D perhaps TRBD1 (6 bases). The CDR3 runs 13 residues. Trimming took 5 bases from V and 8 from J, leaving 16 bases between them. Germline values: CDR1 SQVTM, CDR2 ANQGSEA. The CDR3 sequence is CSVKRGNRDEQFF. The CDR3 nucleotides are TGCAGCGTTAAAAGGGGGAATAGGGATGAGCAGTTCTTC.

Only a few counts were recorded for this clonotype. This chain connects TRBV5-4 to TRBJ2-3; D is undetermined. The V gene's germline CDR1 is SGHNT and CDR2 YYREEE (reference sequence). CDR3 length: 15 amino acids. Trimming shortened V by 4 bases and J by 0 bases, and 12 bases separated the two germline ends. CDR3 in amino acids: CASSLRVASTDTQYF. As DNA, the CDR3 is TGTGCCAGCAGCCTCCGGGTTGCGAGCACAGATACGCAGTATTTT.

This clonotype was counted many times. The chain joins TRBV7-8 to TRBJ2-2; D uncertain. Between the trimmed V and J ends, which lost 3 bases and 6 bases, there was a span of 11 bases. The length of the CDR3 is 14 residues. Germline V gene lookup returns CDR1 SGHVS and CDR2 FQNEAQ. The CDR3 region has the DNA TGTGCCAGCAGCTTCGGAGAGGTCCCCGGGGAGCTGTTTTTT. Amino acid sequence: CASSFGEVPGELFF.

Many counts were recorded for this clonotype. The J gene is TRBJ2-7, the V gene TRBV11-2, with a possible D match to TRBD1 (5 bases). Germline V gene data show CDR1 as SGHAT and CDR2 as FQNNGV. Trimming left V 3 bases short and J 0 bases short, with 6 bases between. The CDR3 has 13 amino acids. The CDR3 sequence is CASSLTDSYEQYF. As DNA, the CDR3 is TGTGCCAGCAGCTTGACAGACTCCTACGAGCAGTACTTC. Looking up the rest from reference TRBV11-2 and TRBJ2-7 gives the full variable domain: EAGVAQSPRYKIIEKRQSVAFWCNPISGHATLYWYQQILGQGPKLLIQFQNNGVVDDSQLPKDRFSAERLKGVDSTLKIQPAKLEDSAVYLCASSLTDSYEQYFGPGTRLTVT.

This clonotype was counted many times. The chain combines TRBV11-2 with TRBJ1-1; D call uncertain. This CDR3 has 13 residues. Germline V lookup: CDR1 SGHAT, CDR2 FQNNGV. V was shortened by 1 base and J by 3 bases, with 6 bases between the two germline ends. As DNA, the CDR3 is TGTGCCAGCAGCTTAGTAAGGGACACTGAAGCTTTCTTT. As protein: CASSLVRDTEAFF.

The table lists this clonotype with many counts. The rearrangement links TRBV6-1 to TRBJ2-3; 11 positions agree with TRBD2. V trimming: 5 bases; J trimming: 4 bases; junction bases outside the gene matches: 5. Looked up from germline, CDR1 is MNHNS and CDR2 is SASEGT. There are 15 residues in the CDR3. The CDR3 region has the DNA TGTGCCAGCAGTCCACTAGCGGGAGTTGCAGATACGCAGTATTTT. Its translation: CASSPLAGVADTQYF.

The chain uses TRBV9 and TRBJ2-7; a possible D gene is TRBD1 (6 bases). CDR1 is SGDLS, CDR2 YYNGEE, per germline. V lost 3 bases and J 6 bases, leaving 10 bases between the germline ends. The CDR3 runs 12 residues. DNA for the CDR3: TGTGCCAGCAGCGCCCTCAGGGGCGAGCAGTACTTC. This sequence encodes CASSALRGEQYF.

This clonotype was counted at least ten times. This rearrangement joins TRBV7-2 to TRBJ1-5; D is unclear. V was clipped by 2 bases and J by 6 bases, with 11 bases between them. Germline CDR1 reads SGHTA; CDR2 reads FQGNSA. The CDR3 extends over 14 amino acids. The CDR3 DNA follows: TGTGCCAGCAGCTTAAATTACGGAGGTCAGCCCCAGCATTTT. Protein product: CASSLNYGGQPQHF.

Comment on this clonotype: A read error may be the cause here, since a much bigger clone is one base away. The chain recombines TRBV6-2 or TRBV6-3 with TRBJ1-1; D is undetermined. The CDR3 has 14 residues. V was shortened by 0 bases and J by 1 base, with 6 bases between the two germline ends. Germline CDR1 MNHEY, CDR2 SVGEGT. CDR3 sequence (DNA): TGTGCCAGCAGTTACTCGGGAGGGAACACTGAAGCTTTCTTT. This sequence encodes CASSYSGGNTEAFF.

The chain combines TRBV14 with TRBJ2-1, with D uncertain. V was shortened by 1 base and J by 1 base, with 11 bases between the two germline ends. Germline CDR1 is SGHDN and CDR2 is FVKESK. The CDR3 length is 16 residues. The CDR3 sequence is CASSQVWTPSYNEQFF. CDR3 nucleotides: TGTGCCAGCAGCCAAGTGTGGACGCCTTCCTACAATGAGCAGTTCTTC.

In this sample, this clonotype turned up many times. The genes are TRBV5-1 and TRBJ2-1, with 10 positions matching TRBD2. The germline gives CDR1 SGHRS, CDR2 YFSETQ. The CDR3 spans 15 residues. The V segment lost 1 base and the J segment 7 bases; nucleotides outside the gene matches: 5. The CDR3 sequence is CASSLLVLAGNEQFF. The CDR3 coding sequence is TGCGCCAGCAGCTTGTTGGTACTAGCGGGGAATGAGCAGTTCTTC.

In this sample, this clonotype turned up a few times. The CDR3 sequence: CASSVSPGGNVGELFF. CDR3 sequence (DNA): TGTGCCAGCAGCGTAAGCCCGGGGGGAAATGTCGGGGAGCTGTTTTTT. The chain links TRBV9 to TRBJ2-2, with 7 positions matching TRBD2. J was trimmed by 7 bases and V by 1 base; bases with no gene match: 10. CDR1 and CDR2 (germline): SGDLS, YYNGEE. The length of the CDR3 is 16 residues. The whole variable domain, filled in from reference TRBV9 and TRBJ2-2, reads DSGVTQTPKHLITATGQRVTLRCSPRSGDLSVYWYQQSLDQGLQFLIQYYNGEERAKGNILERFSAQQFPDLHSELNLSSLELGDSALYFCASSVSPGGNVGELFFGEGSRLTVL.

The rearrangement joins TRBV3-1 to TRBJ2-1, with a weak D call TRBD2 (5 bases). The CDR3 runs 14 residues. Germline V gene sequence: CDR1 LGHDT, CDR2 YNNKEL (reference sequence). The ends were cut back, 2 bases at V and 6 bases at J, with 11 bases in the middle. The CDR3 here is CASSQLSEGNEQFF. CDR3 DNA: TGTGCCAGCAGCCAACTTTCTGAGGGCAATGAGCAGTTCTTC.

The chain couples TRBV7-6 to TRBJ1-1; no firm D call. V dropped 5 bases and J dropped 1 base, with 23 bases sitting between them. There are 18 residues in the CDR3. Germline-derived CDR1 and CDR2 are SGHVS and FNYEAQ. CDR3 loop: CASSTRPWEKRENTEAFF. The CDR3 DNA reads TGTGCCAGCAGCACTCGTCCGTGGGAAAAGAGGGAGAACACTGAAGCTTTCTTT.

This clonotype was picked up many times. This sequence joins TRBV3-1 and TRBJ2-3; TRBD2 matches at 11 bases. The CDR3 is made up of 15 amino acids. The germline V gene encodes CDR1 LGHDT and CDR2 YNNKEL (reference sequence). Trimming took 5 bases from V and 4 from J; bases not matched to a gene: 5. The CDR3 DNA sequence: TGTGCCAGCAGCTTTACTAGCGGGAGATCAGATACGCAGTATTTT. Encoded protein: CASSFTSGRSDTQYF.